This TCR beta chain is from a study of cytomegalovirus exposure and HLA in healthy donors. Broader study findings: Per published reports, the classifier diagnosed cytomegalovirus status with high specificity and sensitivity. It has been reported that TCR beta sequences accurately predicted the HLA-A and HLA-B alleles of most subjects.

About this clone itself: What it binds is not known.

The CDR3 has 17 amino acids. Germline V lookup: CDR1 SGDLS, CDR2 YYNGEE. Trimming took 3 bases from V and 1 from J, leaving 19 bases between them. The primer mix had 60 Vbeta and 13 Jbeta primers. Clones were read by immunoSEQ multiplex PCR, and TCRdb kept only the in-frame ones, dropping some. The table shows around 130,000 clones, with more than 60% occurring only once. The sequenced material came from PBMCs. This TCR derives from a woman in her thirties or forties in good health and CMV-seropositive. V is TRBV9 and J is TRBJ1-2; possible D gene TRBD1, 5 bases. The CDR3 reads CASSDPPLDTGNYGYTF. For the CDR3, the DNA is TGTGCCAGCAGCGATCCTCCCCTGGACACCGGTAACTATGGCTACACCTTC.